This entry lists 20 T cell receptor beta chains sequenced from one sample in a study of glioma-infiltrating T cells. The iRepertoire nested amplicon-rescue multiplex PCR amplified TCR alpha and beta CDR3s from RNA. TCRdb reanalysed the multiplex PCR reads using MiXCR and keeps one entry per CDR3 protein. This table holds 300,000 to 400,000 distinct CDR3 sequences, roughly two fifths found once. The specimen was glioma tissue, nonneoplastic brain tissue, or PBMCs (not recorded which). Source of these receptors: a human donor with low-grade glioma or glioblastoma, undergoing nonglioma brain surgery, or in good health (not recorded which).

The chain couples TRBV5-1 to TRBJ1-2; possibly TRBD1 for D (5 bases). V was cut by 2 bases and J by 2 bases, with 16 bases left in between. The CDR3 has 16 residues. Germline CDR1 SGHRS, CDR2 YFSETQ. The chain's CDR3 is CASSFVRGASNYGYTF. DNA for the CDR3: TGCGCCAGCAGCTTCGTAAGGGGCGCATCAAACTATGGCTACACCTTC.

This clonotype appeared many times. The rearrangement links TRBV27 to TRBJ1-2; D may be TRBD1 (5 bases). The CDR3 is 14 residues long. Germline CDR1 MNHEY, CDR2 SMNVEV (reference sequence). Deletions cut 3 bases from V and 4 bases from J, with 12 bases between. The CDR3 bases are TGTGCCAGCAGTTTCAGGGATAATAGCTATGGCTACACCTTC. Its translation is CASSFRDNSYGYTF.

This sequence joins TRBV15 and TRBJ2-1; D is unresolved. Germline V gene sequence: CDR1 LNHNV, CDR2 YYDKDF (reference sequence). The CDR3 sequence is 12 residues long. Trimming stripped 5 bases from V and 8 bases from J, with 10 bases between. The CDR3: CATSPLYDEQFF. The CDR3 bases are TGTGCCACCAGCCCCCTGTACGATGAGCAGTTCTTC. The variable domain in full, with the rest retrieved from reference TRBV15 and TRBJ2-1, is DAMVIQNPRYQVTQFGKPVTLSCSQTLNHNVMYWYQQKSSQAPKLLFHYYDKDFNNEADTPDNFQSRRPNTSFCFLDIRSPGLGDTAMYLCATSPLYDEQFFGPGTRLTVL.

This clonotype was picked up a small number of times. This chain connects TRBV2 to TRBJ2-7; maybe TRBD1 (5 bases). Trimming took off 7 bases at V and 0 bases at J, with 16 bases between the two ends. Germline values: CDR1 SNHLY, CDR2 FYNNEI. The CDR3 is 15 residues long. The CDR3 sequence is CASTRDSPLSYEQYF. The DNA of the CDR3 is TGTGCCAGCACCAGAGACAGCCCCCTCTCCTACGAGCAGTACTTC. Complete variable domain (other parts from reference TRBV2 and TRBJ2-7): EPEVTQTPSHQVTQMGQEVILRCVPISNHLYFYWYRQILGQKVEFLVSFYNNEISEKSEIFDDQFSVERPDGSNFTLKIRSTKLEDSAMYFCASTRDSPLSYEQYFGPGTRLTVT.

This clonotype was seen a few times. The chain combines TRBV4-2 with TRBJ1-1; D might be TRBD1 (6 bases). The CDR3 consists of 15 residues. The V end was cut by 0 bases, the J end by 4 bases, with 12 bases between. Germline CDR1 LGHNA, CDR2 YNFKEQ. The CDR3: CASSQDRGAPTEAFF. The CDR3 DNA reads TGTGCCAGCAGCCAAGATCGGGGGGCGCCCACTGAAGCTTTCTTT.

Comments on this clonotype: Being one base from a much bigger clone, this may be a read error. The CDR3 DNA reads as TGTGCCAGCAGCTCGCCTAGCGGGAGGTTGGATACGCAGTATTTT. Translation gives CASSSPSGRLDTQYF. The chain has TRBV27 and TRBJ2-3; 11 bases line up with TRBD2. V was pared by 6 bases and J by 6 bases, with 8 bases of the junction left unmatched. The CDR3 spans 15 residues. CDR1 MNHEY and CDR2 SMNVEV come from the germline V gene (reference sequence).

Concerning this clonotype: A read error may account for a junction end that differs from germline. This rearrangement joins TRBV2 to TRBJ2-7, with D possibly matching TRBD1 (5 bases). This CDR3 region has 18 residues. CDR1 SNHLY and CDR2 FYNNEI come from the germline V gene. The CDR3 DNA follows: TGTGCCAGCACCGCCGCGACCAGCCTGGGGTGGGGCTTCTACGAGCAGTATTTC. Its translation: CASTAATSLGWGFYEQYF.

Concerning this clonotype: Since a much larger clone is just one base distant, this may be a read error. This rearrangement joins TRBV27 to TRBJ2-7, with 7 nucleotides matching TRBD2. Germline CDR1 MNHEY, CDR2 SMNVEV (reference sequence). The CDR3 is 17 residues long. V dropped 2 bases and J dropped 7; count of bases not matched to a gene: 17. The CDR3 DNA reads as TGTGCCAGCAGTTTAGCTTGGCGGGAGATAGGGTACAATGAGCAGTACTTC. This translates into CASSLAWREIGYNEQYF.

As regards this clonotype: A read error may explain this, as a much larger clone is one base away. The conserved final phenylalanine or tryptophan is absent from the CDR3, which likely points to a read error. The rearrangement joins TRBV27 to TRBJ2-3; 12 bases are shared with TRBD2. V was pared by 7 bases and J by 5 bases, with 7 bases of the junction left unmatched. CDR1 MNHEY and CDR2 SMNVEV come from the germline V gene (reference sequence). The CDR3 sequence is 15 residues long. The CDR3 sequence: CASNLASGGEDTQYL. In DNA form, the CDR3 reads TGTGCCAGCAATCTGGCTAGCGGGGGGGAAGATACGCAGTATTTG.

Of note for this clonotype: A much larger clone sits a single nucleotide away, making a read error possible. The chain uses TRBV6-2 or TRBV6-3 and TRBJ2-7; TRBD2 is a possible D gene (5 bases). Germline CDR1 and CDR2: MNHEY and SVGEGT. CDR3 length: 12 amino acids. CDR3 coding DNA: TGTGCCAGCAGTTTCGCGGGCTATGGCTACGCCTTC. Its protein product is CASSFAGYGYAF.

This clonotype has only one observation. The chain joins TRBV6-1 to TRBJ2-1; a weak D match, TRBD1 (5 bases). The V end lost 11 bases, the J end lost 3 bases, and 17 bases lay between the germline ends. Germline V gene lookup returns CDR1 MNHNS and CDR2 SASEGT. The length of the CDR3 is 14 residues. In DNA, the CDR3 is TGTGCCGTCAGCGAAGCGACAGTCTACAATGAGCAGTTCTTC. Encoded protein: CAVSEATVYNEQFF.

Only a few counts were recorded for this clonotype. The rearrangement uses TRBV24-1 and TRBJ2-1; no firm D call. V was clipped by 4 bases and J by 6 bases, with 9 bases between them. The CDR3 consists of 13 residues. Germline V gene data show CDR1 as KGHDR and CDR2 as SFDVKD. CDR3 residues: CATSDPGFNEQFF. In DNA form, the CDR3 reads TGTGCCACCAGTGACCCCGGGTTCAATGAGCAGTTCTTC.

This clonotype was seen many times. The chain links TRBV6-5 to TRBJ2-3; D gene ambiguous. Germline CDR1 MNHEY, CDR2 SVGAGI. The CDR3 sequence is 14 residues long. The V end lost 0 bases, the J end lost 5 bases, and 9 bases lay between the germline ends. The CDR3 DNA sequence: TGTGCCAGCAGTTACTCGAATGAAAGAGATACGCAGTATTTT. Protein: CASSYSNERDTQYF.

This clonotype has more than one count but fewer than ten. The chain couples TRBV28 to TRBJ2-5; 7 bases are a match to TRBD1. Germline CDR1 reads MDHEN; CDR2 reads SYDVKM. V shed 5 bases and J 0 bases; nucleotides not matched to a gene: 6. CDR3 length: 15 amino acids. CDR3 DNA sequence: TGTGCCAGCAGTGAGACAGGGCCTGACCAAGAGACCCAGTACTTC. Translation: CASSETGPDQETQYF.

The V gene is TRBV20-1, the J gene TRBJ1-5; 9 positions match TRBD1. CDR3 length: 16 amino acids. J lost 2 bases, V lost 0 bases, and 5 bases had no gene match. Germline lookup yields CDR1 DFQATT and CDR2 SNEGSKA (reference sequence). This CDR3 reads CSARDPDRGGNQPQHF. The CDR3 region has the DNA TGCAGTGCTAGAGACCCGGACAGGGGTGGCAATCAGCCCCAGCATTTT.

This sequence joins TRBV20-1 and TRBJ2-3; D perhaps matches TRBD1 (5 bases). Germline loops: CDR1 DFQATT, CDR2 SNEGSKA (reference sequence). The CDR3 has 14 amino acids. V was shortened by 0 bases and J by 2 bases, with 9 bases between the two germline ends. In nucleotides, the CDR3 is TGCAGTGCTAGAGAGTACAGGAACACAGATACGCAGTATTTT. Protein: CSAREYRNTDTQYF.

The CDR3 region is CASSQEIAGSSYNEQFF. The CDR3 region has the DNA TGCGCCAGCAGCCAAGAAATAGCGGGCAGCTCCTACAATGAGCAGTTCTTC. V gene TRBV4-3 combines with J gene TRBJ2-1; 7 bases map to TRBD2. Trimming cost V 0 bases and J 0 bases; bases outside gene matches: 5. The CDR3 spans 17 residues. CDR1 is LGHNA, CDR2 YSLEER, per germline.

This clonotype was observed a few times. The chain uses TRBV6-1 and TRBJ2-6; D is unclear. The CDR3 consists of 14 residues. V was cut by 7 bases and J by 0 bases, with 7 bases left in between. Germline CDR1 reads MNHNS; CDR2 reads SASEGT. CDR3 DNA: TGTGCCAGCAAGGAAATCTCTGGGGCCAACGTCCTGACTTTC. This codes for CASKEISGANVLTF.

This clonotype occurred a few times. The CDR3 DNA follows: TGTGCCAGCAGTTTCAACAGGGGCAATGAGCAGTTCTTC. Protein: CASSFNRGNEQFF. V is TRBV12-3 or TRBV12-4 and J is TRBJ2-1, with 7 bases aligning to TRBD1. The V and J ends lost 3 bases and 6 bases, in that order; junction bases with no gene match: 2. CDR3 length: 13 amino acids.

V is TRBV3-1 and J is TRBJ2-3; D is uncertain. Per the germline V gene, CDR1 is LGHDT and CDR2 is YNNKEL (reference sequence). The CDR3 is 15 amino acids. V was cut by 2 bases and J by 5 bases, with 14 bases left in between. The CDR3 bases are TGTGCCAGCAGCCAACAATTGAGCCCAGAAGATACGCAGTATTTT. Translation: CASSQQLSPEDTQYF.